This T cell receptor beta chain was obtained from a study of high-grade serous ovarian cancer treatment subgroups. For the study at large: Samples averaged roughly 15,000 reads and about 7,500 unique TCR beta rearrangements. Points from the study as a whole: Only CDR3 was analyzed; CDR1 and CDR2 were not. Without spatial data, bulk sequencing limits insight into HGSC tumor diversity. Tumors within one patient showed repertoire similarity of roughly 0.1 to 0.85.

The tumor samples were collected prior to definitive surgery or chemotherapy. Only in-frame clones appear in the TCRdb table, and some are missing; sequencing was by immunoSEQ multiplex PCR. The sample contains about 6,800 clones, about four fifths of which appear only once. The CDR3 consists of 16 residues. V was clipped by 3 bases and J by 1 base; unmatched bases: 7. From germline, CDR1 is LNHDA and CDR2 SQIVND (reference sequence). This clone showed up just a few times. Its matching antigen is unknown. Sequencing was carried out using tumor tissue. This receptor was taken from a human donor with high-grade serous ovarian cancer. The V call is TRBV19, the J call TRBJ1-1, with TRBD1 matching over 8 bases. The DNA for the CDR3 is TGTGCCAGTAGTATGGGACGACAGGGGCCGAACACTGAAGCTTTCTTT. Translated: CASSMGRQGPNTEAFF.